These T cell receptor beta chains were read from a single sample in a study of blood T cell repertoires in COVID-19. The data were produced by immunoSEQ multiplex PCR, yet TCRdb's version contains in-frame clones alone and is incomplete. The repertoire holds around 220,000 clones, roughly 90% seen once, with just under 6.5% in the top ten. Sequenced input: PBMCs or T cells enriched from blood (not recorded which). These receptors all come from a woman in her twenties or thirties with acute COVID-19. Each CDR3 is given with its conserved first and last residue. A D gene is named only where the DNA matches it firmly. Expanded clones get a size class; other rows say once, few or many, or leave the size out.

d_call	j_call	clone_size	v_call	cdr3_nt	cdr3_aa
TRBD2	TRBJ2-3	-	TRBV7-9	TGTGCCAGCAGCTTGACTAGCGTTAGCACAGATACGCAGTATTTT	CASSLTSVSTDTQYF
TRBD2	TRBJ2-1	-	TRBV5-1	TGCGCCAGCAGCTTCGGAACTAGCGGGTTCTACAATGAGCAGTTCTTC	CASSFGTSGFYNEQFF
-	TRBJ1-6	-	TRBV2	TGTGCCAGCAGTGAATGGTGGGGGGGGTCATCCTATAATTCACCCCTCCACTTT	CASSEWWGGSSYNSPLHF
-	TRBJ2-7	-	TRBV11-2	TGTGCCAGCAGCAGAACTTACGAGCAGTACTTC	CASSRTYEQYF
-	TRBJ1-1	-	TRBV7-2	TGTGCCAGCAGCCCAGGACCGGGGGGCAGGACTGAAGCTTTCTTT	CASSPGPGGRTEAFF
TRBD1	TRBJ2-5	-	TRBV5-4	TGTGCCAGCAGCTTCCAGGGGGCCGAGGGGACCCAGTACTTC	CASSFQGAEGTQYF
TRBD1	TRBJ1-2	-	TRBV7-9	TGTGCCAGCAGCCCGAGGACAGGGGGCGCGGGAGGATTTGGTGGCTACACCTTC	CASSPRTGGAGGFGGYTF
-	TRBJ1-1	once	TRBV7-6	TGTGCCAGCAGCTCAATAACAGGGACTGAAGCTTTCTTT	CASSSITGTEAFF
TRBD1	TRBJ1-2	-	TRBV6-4	TGTGCCAGCAGTCCGACAGGGGGGAGTCCATATGGCTACACCTTC	CASSPTGGSPYGYTF
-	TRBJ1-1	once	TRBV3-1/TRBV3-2	TGTGCCAGCAGCCAAGATCTCGACGGAGGCACTGAAGCTTTCTTT	CASSQDLDGGTEAFF
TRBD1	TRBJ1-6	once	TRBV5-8	TGTGCCAGCAGCCCAGGACAGGGCCGGAGCTCCTATAATTCACCCCTCCACTTT	CASSPGQGRSSYNSPLHF
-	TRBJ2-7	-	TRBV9	TGTGCCAGCAGCCCACAAGGACTTGGCTCCTACGAGCAGTACTTC	CASSPQGLGSYEQYF
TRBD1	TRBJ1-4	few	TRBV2	TGTGCCAGCAGACAGGGGGATGAAAAACTGTTTTTT	CASRQGDEKLFF
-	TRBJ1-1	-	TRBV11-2	TGTGCCAGCAGCTTAGACCGCGGTGAAGCTTTCTTT	CASSLDRGEAFF
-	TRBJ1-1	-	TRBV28	TGTGCCAGCAGGCCGGGGGTGGGAAACACTGAAGCTTTCTTT	CASRPGVGNTEAFF
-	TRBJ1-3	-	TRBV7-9	TGTGCCAGCACCAGAGACGGAGGCGGAAACACCATATATTTT	CASTRDGGGNTIYF
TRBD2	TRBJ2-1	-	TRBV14	TGTGCCAGCAGCCATACTCTAGCGGGAGTAAATGAGCAGTTCTTC	CASSHTLAGVNEQFF
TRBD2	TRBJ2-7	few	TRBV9	TGTGCCAGCAGCGCCACTGGGGGAGCGGGAGGAAGCTACGAGCAGTACTTC	CASSATGGAGGSYEQYF
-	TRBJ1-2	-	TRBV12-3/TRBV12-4	TGTGCCAGCAGTTTGGTGAGCCGTTGGGGCTACACCTTC	CASSLVSRWGYTF
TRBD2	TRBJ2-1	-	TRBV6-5	TGTGCCAGCAGTCATACCATCGGGAGGGACAATGAGCAGTTCTTC	CASSHTIGRDNEQFF
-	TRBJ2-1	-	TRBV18	TGTGCCAGCTCTTCGGGAGCCACCTACAATGAGCAGTTCTTC	CASSSGATYNEQFF
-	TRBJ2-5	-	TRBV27	TGTGCCAGCAGTCGAACGACAGGTCAAGAGACCCAGTACTTC	CASSRTTGQETQYF
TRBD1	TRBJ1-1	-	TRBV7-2	TGTGCCAGCAGCCGTAGACAGGGCGGAACTGAAGCTTTCTTT	CASSRRQGGTEAFF
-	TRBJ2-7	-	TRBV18	TGTGCCAGCTCACCAGTCCATACTATCTCCTACGAGCAGTACTTC	CASSPVHTISYEQYF
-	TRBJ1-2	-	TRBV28	TGTGCCAGCAACCCCATATCAGGGAAGCATGGCTACACCTTC	CASNPISGKHGYTF
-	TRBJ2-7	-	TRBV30	TGTGCCTGGAGTCTACAGGGAAGGGCTGAGCAGTACTTC	CAWSLQGRAEQYF
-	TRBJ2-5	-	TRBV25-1	TGTGCCAGCAGCCGACCCGACAGGTTCCAAGAGACCCAGTACTTC	CASSRPDRFQETQYF
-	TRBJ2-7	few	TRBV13	TGTGCCAGCAGAGTGAGAGGAGGGGTATCCTACGAGCAGTACTTC	CASRVRGGVSYEQYF
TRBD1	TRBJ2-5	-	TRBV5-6	TGTGCCAGCAGCCTGACAGGGTTCGGAGAGACCCAGTACTTC	CASSLTGFGETQYF
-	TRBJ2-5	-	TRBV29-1	TGCAGCGCCACTCGACAGACAGAGACCCAGTACTTC	CSATRQTETQYF
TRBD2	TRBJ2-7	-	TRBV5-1	TGCGCCAGCAGCTCGGGACTAGCGGGATCATACGAGCAGTACTTC	CASSSGLAGSYEQYF
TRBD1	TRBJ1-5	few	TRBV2	TGTGCCAGCGGCGGTAAGGGGGCGCGGGGCAATCAGCCCCAGCATTTT	CASGGKGARGNQPQHF
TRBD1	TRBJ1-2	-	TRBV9	TGTGCCAGCAGCGTAGAGGGCCAGGGGGCGAACTATGGCTACACCTTC	CASSVEGQGANYGYTF
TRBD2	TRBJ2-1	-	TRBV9	TGTGCCAGCAGCGACGGACTAGTCAATGAGCAGTTCTTC	CASSDGLVNEQFF
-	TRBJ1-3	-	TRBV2	TGTGCCAGCAGTCCTCGACTGATCTCTGGAAACACCATATATTTT	CASSPRLISGNTIYF
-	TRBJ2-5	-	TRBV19	TGTGCCAGTAGTATAGCGGCCTCGAGGTCGGGAGAGACCCAGTACTTC	CASSIAASRSGETQYF
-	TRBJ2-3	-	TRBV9	TGTGCCAGCAGCGTAGCTGGCGGGCCCACAGATACGCAGTATTTT	CASSVAGGPTDTQYF
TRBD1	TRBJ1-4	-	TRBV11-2	TGTGCCAGCAGCCCTTTAGGGGGCCGCTTTGCAACTAATGAAAAACTGTTTTTT	CASSPLGGRFATNEKLFF
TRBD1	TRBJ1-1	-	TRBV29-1	TGCAGCGTTGGAACCGGGACAGGGTACGCTGAAGCTTTCTTT	CSVGTGTGYAEAFF
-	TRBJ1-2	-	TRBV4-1	TGCGCCAGCAGCCAACCGACAGATATAGGCTACACCTTC	CASSQPTDIGYTF
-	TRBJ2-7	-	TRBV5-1	TGCGCCAGCAGCTTTGGCCAAGCCTACGAGCAGTACTTC	CASSFGQAYEQYF
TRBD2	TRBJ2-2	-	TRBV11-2	TGTGCCAGCAGCTTGCGGGGGGCGAACACCGGGGAGCTGTTTTTT	CASSLRGANTGELFF
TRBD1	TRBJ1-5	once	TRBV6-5	TGTGCCATCTCGACAGGGGAAGGCAATCAGCCCCAGCATTTT	CAISTGEGNQPQHF